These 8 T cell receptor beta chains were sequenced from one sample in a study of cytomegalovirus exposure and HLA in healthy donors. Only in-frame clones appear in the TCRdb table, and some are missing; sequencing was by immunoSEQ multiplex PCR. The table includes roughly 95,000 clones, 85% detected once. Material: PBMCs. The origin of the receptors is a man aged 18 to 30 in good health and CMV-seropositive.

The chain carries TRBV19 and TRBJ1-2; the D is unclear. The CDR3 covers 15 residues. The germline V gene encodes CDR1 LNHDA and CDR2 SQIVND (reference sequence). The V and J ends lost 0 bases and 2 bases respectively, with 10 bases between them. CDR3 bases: TGTGCCAGTAGTATAGACCCGTCAGGCAACTATGGCTACACCTTC. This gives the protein CASSIDPSGNYGYTF.

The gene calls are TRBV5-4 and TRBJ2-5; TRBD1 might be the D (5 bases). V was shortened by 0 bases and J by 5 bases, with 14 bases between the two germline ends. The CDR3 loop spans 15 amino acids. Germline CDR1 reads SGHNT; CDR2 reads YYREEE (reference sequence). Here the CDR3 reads CASSLEGDRYETQYF. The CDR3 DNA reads TGTGCCAGCAGCTTGGAAGGGGATCGTTACGAGACCCAGTACTTC.

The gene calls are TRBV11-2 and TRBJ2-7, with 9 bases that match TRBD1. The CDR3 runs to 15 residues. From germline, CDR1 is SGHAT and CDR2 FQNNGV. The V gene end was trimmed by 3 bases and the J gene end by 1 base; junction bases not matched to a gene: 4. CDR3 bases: TGTGCCAGCAGCTTGGGGGGACAGGGATCCTACGAGCAGTACGTC. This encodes CASSLGGQGSYEQYV.

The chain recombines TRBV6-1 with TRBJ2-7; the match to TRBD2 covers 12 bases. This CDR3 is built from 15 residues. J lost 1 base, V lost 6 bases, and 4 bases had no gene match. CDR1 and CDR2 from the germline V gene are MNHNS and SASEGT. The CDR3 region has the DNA TGTGCCAGCAGCCTTGGACTAGCGGGGTCCTACGAGCAGTACGTC. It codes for CASSLGLAGSYEQYV.

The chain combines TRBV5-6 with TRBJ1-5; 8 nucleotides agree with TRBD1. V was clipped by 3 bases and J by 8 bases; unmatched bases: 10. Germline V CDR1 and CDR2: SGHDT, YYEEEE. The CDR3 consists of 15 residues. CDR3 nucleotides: TGTGCCAGCAGCTCTTACAGGGGGGGGTGGGAGCCCCAGCATTTT. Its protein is CASSSYRGGWEPQHF. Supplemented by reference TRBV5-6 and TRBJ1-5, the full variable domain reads DAGVTQSPTHLIKTRGQQVTLRCSPKSGHDTVSWYQQALGQGPQFIFQYYEEEERQRGNFPDRFSGHQFPNYSSELNVNALLLGDSALYLCASSSYRGGWEPQHFGDGTRLSIL.

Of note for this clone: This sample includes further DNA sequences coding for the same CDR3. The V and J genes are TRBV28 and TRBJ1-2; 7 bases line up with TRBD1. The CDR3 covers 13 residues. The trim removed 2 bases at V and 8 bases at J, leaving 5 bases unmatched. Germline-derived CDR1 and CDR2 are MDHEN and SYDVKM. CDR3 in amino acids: CASSLRGRVGYTF. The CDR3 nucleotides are TGTGCCAGCAGTTTAAGGGGGCGGGTCGGCTACACCTTC.

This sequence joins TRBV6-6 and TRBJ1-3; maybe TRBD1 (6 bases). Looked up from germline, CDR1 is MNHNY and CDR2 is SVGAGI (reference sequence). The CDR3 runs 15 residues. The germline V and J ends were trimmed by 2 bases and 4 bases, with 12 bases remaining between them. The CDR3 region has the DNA TGTGCCAGCAGTTACCAAACAGGGTTCGGAAACACCATATATTTT. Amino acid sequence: CASSYQTGFGNTIYF.

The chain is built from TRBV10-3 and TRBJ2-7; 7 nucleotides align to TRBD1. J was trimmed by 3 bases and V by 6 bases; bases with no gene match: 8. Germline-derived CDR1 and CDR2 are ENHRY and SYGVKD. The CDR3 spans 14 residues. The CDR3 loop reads CAIRDSGTVYEQYF. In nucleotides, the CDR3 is TGTGCCATCAGAGATTCCGGGACAGTCTACGAGCAGTACTTC.